This T cell receptor (beta chain) was captured in a study of T cell clonotyping in hematopoietic cell transplantation (dated by TCRdb to the early 2020s). Regarding the study in general: Pretransplant samples from recipients were collected after cytoreduction. A total of some 140 blood samples were gathered in the study from 30 to 40 consecutive transplant recipients along with their related donors. Patient recruitment ran from late 2015 to early 2017, and follow-up continued until September 2020 or death. General conclusions and limits of the study: Overlap with donor repertoires was found for only a small fraction of recipient repertoires, with over 97% found to appear de novo at the given depth. Donor and pretransplant recipient Inverse Simpson Index values predicted broader posttransplant TCR repertoire diversity. The sample size was limited, and CD4 and CD8 repertoire contributions could not be separated because cells were not sorted. Recipient TCR diversity fell after transplant, with pathologically expanded clonotypes rising progressively from day 30 to day 180.

About this clone itself: Its binding antigen is unknown. No per-base quality is available; no much larger clone lies one base away.

With the immunoSEQ assay, which is a bias-controlled multiplex PCR relying on V- and J-specific primers, TCR beta CDR3 regions were amplified from genomic DNA. A proprietary barcode and Illumina adapter sequences were added to the CDR3 amplicons in a second PCR step. CDR3 libraries were sequenced on an Illumina MiSeq instrument. The authors' analysis ran thus. Export and quality control were performed with immunoSEQ Analyzer 3.0, and downstream analyses were performed with R Bioconductor and Immunarch. Only productive rearrangements in the normalized downsampled data set were used to calculate repertoire metrics. In the normalized cohort, a clonotype counted as pathologically expanded if the clonotype was larger than 5 templates. The Inverse Simpson Index served as the measure of repertoire diversity. CMV-specificity analyses were carried out on the non-normalized data set to capture all clonotypes. TCRdb provides this immuneACCESS table in a form limited to in-frame rearrangements. Some clones are lacking; in checked studies, under half of them reflect an unresolved V gene, and why the rest are absent is not known. V and J calls and clone size come straight from that table; D and trimming were deduced from the DNA. The sample profile shows approximately 80,000 clones; about 96% of them were found once. The ten largest clones take up under 2% of the sample.

CDR1 and CDR2 were assigned from the germline V gene (reference sequence) as GTSNPN and SVGIG. The CDR3 spans 17 residues, from the cysteine through the phenylalanine. Only the CDR3 region is kept as DNA, spanning 51 bases read in frame from base 1. From V the trimming removes 1 base and from J it removes 7 bases, while the gene matches leave 12 bases of the junction unaccounted for. The time point label of this sample denotes: recipient sample about 28 days before transplant, after cytoreduction. Blood samples were obtained from recipients approximately 28 days before transplant and at days 30, 100 and 180 after transplant. Using Nuclei Lysis Solution, genomic DNA was extracted from unfractionated peripheral blood mononuclear cells that were either fresh or cryopreserved.

The starting material was peripheral blood mononuclear cells, obtained before stem cell transplant. This sequence originates from a woman aged 50 to 60 with acute myeloid leukemia. Some clones in this sample may be carry-over from other donors' samples. The chain is assembled from TRBV30 and TRBJ2-1, and TRBD2 aligns with 11 junction nucleotides. CDR3 region: CAWSEVAGGLLGNEQFF. In nucleotide form, the sequence is TGTGCCTGGAGTGAAGTAGCGGGAGGGCTATTGGGAAATGAGCAGTTCTTC.